The 19 T cell receptor beta chains listed next were all sequenced from one sample in a study of human T cells and chemical hapten exposure. MiXCR, run by TCRdb on the RACE reads, gives a single entry per CDR3 protein. The table shows more than 100,000 distinct CDR3 sequences, with roughly 10% occurring only once. Time point meaning: patch test 3, about 24 weeks after DPC sensitization. As to treatment: therapeutic diphenylcyclopropenone sensitization with weekly scalp DPC. This specimen was whole blood, taken in connection with sensitization to the hapten diphenylcyclopropenone (DPC). The receptor set was obtained from a woman in her fifties or sixties with alopecia areata. Some clones in this sample may be carry-over from other donors' samples.

This chain joins TRBV3-1 and TRBJ1-6, with D unresolved. V dropped 4 bases and J dropped 5 bases, with 15 bases sitting between them. Germline V gene sequence: CDR1 LGHDT, CDR2 YNNKEL (reference sequence). CDR3 size: 16 residues. CDR3 bases: TGTGCCAGCAGCCCCCCTGCGGACCGAGATAATTCACCCCTCCACTTT. It codes for CASSPPADRDNSPLHF.

The sample holds a few counts of this clonotype. The rearrangement joins TRBV5-1 to TRBJ1-1, with D perhaps matching TRBD1 (5 bases). The CDR3 extends over 14 amino acids. The germline V gene encodes CDR1 SGHRS and CDR2 YFSETQ. V dropped 2 bases and J dropped 2 bases, with 10 bases sitting between them. The CDR3 sequence: CASSFPGENTEAFF. The CDR3 nucleotides are TGCGCCAGCAGCTTCCCGGGGGAAAACACTGAAGCTTTCTTT.

J is TRBJ2-7 and V is TRBV6-2 or TRBV6-3; D unresolved. CDR3 length equals 13 residues. Deletions cut 6 bases from V and 6 bases from J, with 15 bases between. CDR1 is MNHEY, CDR2 SVGEGT, per germline. The CDR3 here is CASSPSQSGEQYF. DNA for the CDR3: TGTGCCAGCAGCCCCTCTCAGTCGGGCGAGCAGTACTTC.

V and J are TRBV29-1 and TRBJ1-1; D gene uncertain. Trimming cost V 7 bases and J 11 bases, with 20 bases left between them. CDR1 and CDR2 (germline): SQVTM, ANQGSEA. The CDR3 loop spans 12 amino acids. DNA of the CDR3: TGCAGCGCGATCCTAAGACCTGACGGGGCTTTCTTT. Protein: CSAILRPDGAFF. Looking up the rest from reference TRBV29-1 and TRBJ1-1 gives the full variable domain: SAVISQKPSRDICQRGTSLTIQCQVDSQVTMMFWYRQQPGQSLTLIATANQGSEATYESGFVIDKFPISRPNLTFSTLTVSNMSPEDSSIYLCSAILRPDGAFFGQGTRLTVV.

The CDR3 here is CAISEPGTRRNEQFF. The CDR3 DNA is TGTGCCATCAGTGAGCCCGGGACTAGACGTAATGAGCAGTTCTTC. The J gene is TRBJ2-1, the V gene TRBV10-3, with 8 nucleotides matching TRBD2. J lost 7 bases, V lost 2 bases, and 7 bases had no gene match. CDR3 length: 15 residues. Germline assignment: CDR1 ENHRY and CDR2 SYGVKD.

In the case of this clonotype: Just one base apart from a much larger clone, this may be a read error. The genes are TRBV7-2 and TRBJ2-3; the match to TRBD2 covers 9 bases. The CDR3 is 13 residues long. V dropped 2 bases and J dropped 11; count of bases not matched to a gene: 5. Germline assignment: CDR1 SGHTA and CDR2 FQGNSA. In nucleotides, the CDR3 is TGTGCCAGCAGCTTACTAGCGGGATTGAAGCAGTATTTT. Protein sequence: CASSLLAGLKQYF.

The genes are TRBV20-1 and TRBJ1-4; D is unresolved. V lost 1 base, J lost 5 bases, and 20 bases lay in between. The CDR3 is 17 amino acids. In germline, CDR1 is DFQATT, CDR2 SNEGSKA (reference sequence). The CDR3 loop reads CSARVPGFRTPNEKLFF. In DNA, the CDR3 is TGCAGTGCTAGAGTCCCCGGGTTCCGAACCCCCAATGAAAAACTGTTTTTT.

This clonotype was recorded at least ten times. The chain links TRBV3-1 to TRBJ2-3, with D perhaps assigned TRBD1 or TRBD2 (6 bases each). Germline loops: CDR1 LGHDT, CDR2 YNNKEL (reference sequence). V lost 3 bases and J 2 bases, leaving 12 bases between the germline ends. CDR3 size: 15 residues. DNA of the CDR3: TGTGCCAGCAGCCAGTTAGGGGGACTCACAGATACGCAGTATTTT. It is translated as CASSQLGGLTDTQYF.

In this sample, this clonotype turned up a few times. The chain uses TRBV3-1 and TRBJ2-3; 9 bases fit TRBD2. V gave up 3 bases and J gave up 4 bases; unmatched junction bases: 17. This CDR3 comprises 19 residues. Germline V gene lookup returns CDR1 LGHDT and CDR2 YNNKEL (reference sequence). This chain's CDR3 is CASSHKPREGWLVPDTQYF. In DNA form, the CDR3 reads TGTGCCAGCAGCCATAAACCGCGGGAGGGCTGGTTAGTCCCAGATACGCAGTATTTT.

V and J are TRBV28 and TRBJ1-4, with D unresolved. V was trimmed by 7 bases and J by 0 bases, leaving 18 bases between them. The CDR3 is 17 residues long. Germline V gives CDR1 MDHEN, CDR2 SYDVKM. The CDR3: CASTYSGVLTTNEKLFF. Written as DNA, the CDR3 is TGTGCCAGCACCTATAGCGGGGTTTTGACAACTAATGAAAAACTGTTTTTT. The variable domain in full, completed from reference TRBV28 and TRBJ1-4, reads DVKVTQSSRYLVKRTGEKVFLECVQDMDHENMFWYRQDPGLGLRLIYFSYDVKMKEKGDIPEGYSVSREKKERFSLILESASTNQTSMYLCASTYSGVLTTNEKLFFGSGTQLSVL.

This chain links TRBV20-1 with TRBJ2-5; 8 nucleotides line up with TRBD2. The CDR3 sequence is 17 residues long. Germline CDR1 reads DFQATT; CDR2 reads SNEGSKA (reference sequence). V dropped 2 bases and J dropped 0; count of bases not matched to a gene: 11. CDR3 region: CSARPLGRGAYQETQYF. CDR3 coding DNA: TGCAGTGCTAGACCCCTGGGGCGGGGGGCCTACCAAGAGACCCAGTACTTC.

This clonotype was detected ten times or more. The chain combines TRBV7-9 with TRBJ1-5; the D gene is possibly TRBD1 (5 bases). V shed 2 bases and J shed 0 bases, with 14 bases lying between them. CDR3 length: 17 residues. Germline CDR1 reads SEHNR; CDR2 reads FQNEAQ (reference sequence). CDR3 region: CASSLSVGTDSNQPQHF. In nucleotides, the CDR3 is TGTGCCAGCAGCTTATCCGTTGGGACGGATAGCAATCAGCCCCAGCATTTT.

This clonotype was observed a few times. V and J are TRBV29-1 and TRBJ2-3; D is perhaps TRBD2 (7 bases). CDR1 and CDR2 (germline): SQVTM, ANQGSEA. The CDR3 totals 15 residues. V lost 6 bases, J lost 1 base, and 17 bases lay in between. The CDR3 sequence is CSVAGAGPRTDTQYF. Written as DNA, the CDR3 is TGCAGCGTCGCGGGGGCGGGACCGCGCACAGATACGCAGTATTTT.

This clonotype was recorded a few times. V gene TRBV15 combines with J gene TRBJ2-1, with 9 bases fitting TRBD2. Germline values: CDR1 LNHNV, CDR2 YYDKDF (reference sequence). The V segment lost 1 base and the J segment 2 bases; nucleotides outside the gene matches: 6. This CDR3 is 17 amino acids long. The DNA of the CDR3 is TGTGCCACCAGCAGAGCTGGTAGCGGGGGAACCTACAATGAGCAGTTCTTC. Translating it yields CATSRAGSGGTYNEQFF.

The rearrangement uses TRBV29-1 and TRBJ1-2, with 9 positions matching TRBD1. From germline, CDR1 is SQVTM and CDR2 ANQGSEA. The CDR3 has 13 amino acids. Trimming at V came to 7 bases and at J to 4 bases, leaving 7 bases not matched to a gene. CDR3 amino acids: CSGGDRVRYGYTF. The CDR3 nucleotides read TGCAGCGGAGGGGACAGGGTACGCTATGGCTACACCTTC. The full variable domain, in which reference TRBV29-1 and TRBJ1-2 provide the parts outside the CDR3, is SAVISQKPSRDICQRGTSLTIQCQVDSQVTMMFWYRQQPGQSLTLIATANQGSEATYESGFVIDKFPISRPNLTFSTLTVSNMSPEDSSIYLCSGGDRVRYGYTFGSGTRLTVV.

In its sample, this clonotype was seen a few times. V and J are TRBV7-6 and TRBJ1-1, with 7 bases aligning to TRBD1. Germline V gives CDR1 SGHVS, CDR2 FNYEAQ. With 5 bases clipped from V and 1 base from J, the junction kept 7 bases outside the gene matches. This CDR3 has 15 residues. The DNA of the CDR3 is TGTGCCAGCAGCCCCAACAGGGGTTGGAACACTGAAGCTTTCTTT. Protein sequence: CASSPNRGWNTEAFF.

This clonotype was recorded at least ten times. V and J are TRBV29-1 and TRBJ2-6; D ambiguous. CDR1 is SQVTM and CDR2 is ANQGSEA in the germline V gene. V dropped 3 bases and J dropped 1 base, with 7 bases sitting between them. The CDR3 runs 14 residues. In DNA, the CDR3 is TGCAGCGTTGACGGGCAGTCTGGGGCCAACGTCCTGACTTTC. It specifies CSVDGQSGANVLTF. The full variable domain, in which reference TRBV29-1 and TRBJ2-6 provide the parts outside the CDR3, is SAVISQKPSRDICQRGTSLTIQCQVDSQVTMMFWYRQQPGQSLTLIATANQGSEATYESGFVIDKFPISRPNLTFSTLTVSNMSPEDSSIYLCSVDGQSGANVLTFGAGSRLTVL.

The rearrangement links TRBV2 to TRBJ1-1; 7 nucleotides line up with TRBD1. Trimming removed 2 bases from V and 5 bases from J; junction bases left unmatched: 5. Germline V lookup: CDR1 SNHLY, CDR2 FYNNEI. CDR3 length: 14 residues. The CDR3: CASSESQGDTEAFF. DNA of the CDR3: TGTGCCAGCAGTGAATCGCAGGGGGATACTGAAGCTTTCTTT. Based on the CDR3 plus reference TRBV2 and TRBJ1-1, the full variable domain is EPEVTQTPSHQVTQMGQEVILRCVPISNHLYFYWYRQILGQKVEFLVSFYNNEISEKSEIFDDQFSVERPDGSNFTLKIRSTKLEDSAMYFCASSESQGDTEAFFGQGTRLTVV.

The chain recombines TRBV7-9 with TRBJ2-7; D gene uncertain. The V end was cut by 2 bases, the J end by 4 bases, with 15 bases between. This CDR3 region has 15 residues. Germline assignment: CDR1 SEHNR and CDR2 FQNEAQ (reference sequence). The CDR3 loop is CASSLIGPLGYEQYF. The DNA for the CDR3 is TGTGCCAGCAGCTTAATAGGGCCGCTTGGTTACGAGCAGTACTTC.